This T cell receptor (beta chain) derives from a study of cytomegalovirus exposure and HLA in healthy donors. The sample holds a few counts of this clone. The antigen is unknown. The CDR3 covers 13 residues. V trimming: 8 bases; J trimming: 2 bases; junction bases outside the gene matches: 2. CDR1 and CDR2 (germline): SGHNT, YENEEA. General study results and limits: The classifier reportedly diagnosed cytomegalovirus status with high sensitivity and specificity. The authors judged a highly shared variant cluster likely a sequencing artifact.

PCR primers comprised 60 Vbeta and 13 Jbeta primers. Method: immunoSEQ multiplex PCR; TCRdb's copy keeps in-frame clones and lacks some. This sample has 90,000 to 110,000 clones, with 78% found just once. The sequenced sample consisted of PBMCs. The chain is built from TRBV11-3 and TRBJ2-3, with TRBD1 matching over 9 bases. The sequence derives from a man under 40 in good health and CMV-seronegative. The CDR3, as DNA: TGTGCCAGCCGGGACAGGGACACAGATACGCAGTATTTT. It is translated as CASRDRDTDTQYF.